This T cell receptor beta chain appears in the sequencing data of a study of blood T cell repertoires in COVID-19. Study summary: Researchers got acute and convalescent COVID-19 samples from the United States, Italy and Spain. Sources were T cells, B-cell-depleted T cells, or PBMCs; the material itself was cDNA or gDNA.

Trimming left V 11 bases short and J 7 bases short, with 14 bases between. The germline V gene encodes CDR1 SNHLY and CDR2 FYNNEI. This CDR3 comprises 11 residues. In the authors' workflow: Using reference gene primer amplification, nucleated cell counts were estimated. Using immunoSEQ multiplex PCR, the repertoire was profiled, and TCRdb retains in-frame clones only, with some absent. Clonal size and the V and J genes are those of that table, whereas D and trimming came from the DNA. The table includes almost 70,000 clones, around 77% detected once. This clonotype was sampled from a man aged 55 to 69 with acute or convalescent COVID-19. The V call is TRBV2, the J call TRBJ2-5; D may be TRBD2 (7 bases). The sample taken for sequencing was peripheral blood. CDR3: CASAGARTQYF. DNA of the CDR3: TGTGCCTCGGCGGGGGCCCGGACCCAGTACTTC. The full variable domain, its missing parts supplied by reference TRBV2 and TRBJ2-5, is EPEVTQTPSHQVTQMGQEVILRCVPISNHLYFYWYRQILGQKVEFLVSFYNNEISEKSEIFDDQFSVERPDGSNFTLKIRSTKLEDSAMYFCASAGARTQYFGPGTRLLVL.